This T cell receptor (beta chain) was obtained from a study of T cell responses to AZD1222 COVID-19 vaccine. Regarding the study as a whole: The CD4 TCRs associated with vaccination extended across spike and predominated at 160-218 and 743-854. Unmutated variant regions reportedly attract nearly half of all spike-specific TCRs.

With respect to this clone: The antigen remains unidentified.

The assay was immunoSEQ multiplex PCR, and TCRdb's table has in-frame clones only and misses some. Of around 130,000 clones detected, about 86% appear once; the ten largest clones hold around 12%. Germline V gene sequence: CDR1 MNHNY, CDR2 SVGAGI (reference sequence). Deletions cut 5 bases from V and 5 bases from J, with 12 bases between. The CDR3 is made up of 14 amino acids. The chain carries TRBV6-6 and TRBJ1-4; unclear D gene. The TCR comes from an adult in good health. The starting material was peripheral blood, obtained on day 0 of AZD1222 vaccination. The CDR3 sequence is CASSLSGKNEKLFF. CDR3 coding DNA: TGTGCCAGCAGTCTATCGGGAAAGAATGAAAAACTGTTTTTT.